Below, one TCR beta chain is given with its context. No culture step preceded sequencing of the ex vivo isolated memory T cells. The data were produced by immunoSEQ multiplex PCR, yet TCRdb's version contains in-frame clones alone and is incomplete. Of about 75,000 clones listed, around four fifths are singletons. These data originate in a study of CD4 T cell repertoires in COVID-19. Unmatched junction bases numbered 0, after V lost 0 bases and J lost 0 bases. Germline V gene lookup returns CDR1 MNHEY and CDR2 SVGAGI. This CDR3 spans 15 amino acids. This clonotype was obtained from a human donor who had COVID-19. The genes are TRBV6-5 and TRBJ1-1; 8 bases agree with TRBD1. This specimen consisted of CD4+ T cells from peripheral blood, obtained after recovery from COVID-19. CDR3 sequence reads: CASSYSGQVNTEAFF. The DNA of the CDR3 is TGTGCCAGCAGTTACTCGGGACAGGTGAACACTGAAGCTTTCTTT.